This T cell receptor beta chain was captured in a study of glioma-infiltrating T cells after dendritic cell vaccination. The sample's time point: after dendritic cell vaccination, including at tumor progression/relapse. CDR1 is SGHNT and CDR2 is YYREEE in the germline V gene (reference sequence). The V and J ends lost 2 bases and 2 bases, in that order; junction bases with no gene match: 5. The length of the CDR3 is 15 residues. Sequenced by immunoSEQ multiplex PCR; TCRdb stores in-frame clones only, minus some. The sample comprises 80,000 to 95,000 clones, 85% of which are singletons, and 8.5% rests with the top ten.

This specimen consisted of blood, obtained after dendritic cell vaccination. This TCR was sampled from a human donor with glioblastoma. The chain links TRBV5-4 to TRBJ2-3; TRBD2 agrees at 7 bases. The CDR3: CASSFQGGVTDTQYF. The CDR3 DNA reads TGTGCCAGCAGCTTCCAGGGAGGGGTCACAGATACGCAGTATTTT. Looking up the rest from reference TRBV5-4 and TRBJ2-3 gives the full variable domain: ETGVTQSPTHLIKTRGQQVTLRCSSQSGHNTVSWYQQALGQGPQFIFQYYREEENGRGNFPPRFSGLQFPNYSSELNVNALELDDSALYLCASSFQGGVTDTQYFGPGTRLTVL.